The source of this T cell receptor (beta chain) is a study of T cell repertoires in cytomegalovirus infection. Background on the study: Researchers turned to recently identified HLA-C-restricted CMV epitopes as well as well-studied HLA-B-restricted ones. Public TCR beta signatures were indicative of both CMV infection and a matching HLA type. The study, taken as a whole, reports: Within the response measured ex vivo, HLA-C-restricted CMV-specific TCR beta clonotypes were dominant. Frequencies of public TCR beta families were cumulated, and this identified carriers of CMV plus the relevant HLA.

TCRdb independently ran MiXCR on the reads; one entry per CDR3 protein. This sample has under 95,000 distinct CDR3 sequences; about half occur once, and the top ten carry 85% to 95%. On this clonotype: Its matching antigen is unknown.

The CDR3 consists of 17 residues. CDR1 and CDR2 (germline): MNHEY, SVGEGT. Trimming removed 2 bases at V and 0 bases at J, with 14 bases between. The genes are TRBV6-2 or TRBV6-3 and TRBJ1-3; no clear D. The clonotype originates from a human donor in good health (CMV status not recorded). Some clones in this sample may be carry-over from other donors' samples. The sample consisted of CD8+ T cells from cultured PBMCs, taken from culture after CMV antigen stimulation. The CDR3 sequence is CASSYLGPEVSGNTIYF. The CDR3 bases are TGTGCCAGCAGTTACCTAGGACCCGAAGTCTCTGGAAACACCATATATTTT.